This T cell receptor (beta chain) was documented in a study of T cells in Graves' hyperthyroidism and ophthalmopathy. Whole-study findings and limits: Ophthalmopathy was distinguished from stable hyperthyroidism by 13 V-J signatures. In the blood, most expanded thyroid clonotypes above 0.001 appeared as well.

From RNA transcripts, TCR beta CDR3 regions were amplified. The HTBI primer set served for first-round RT-PCR of the TCR CDR3. TCRdb re-derived calls from the multiplex PCR reads in MiXCR, one entry per CDR3 protein. The table shows roughly 240,000 distinct CDR3 sequences, with roughly 15% occurring only once. Orbital computed tomography, thyroid ultrasound, serum thyroxine and TRAb, and clinical symptoms together informed the diagnoses. This CDR3 has 14 amino acids. The V gene's germline CDR1 is MGHRA and CDR2 YSYEKL. Trimming cost V 1 base and J 4 bases, with 10 bases left between them. This clonotype has at least ten counts. Its antigen is not identified.

The specimen was blood. The chain employs TRBV4-1 and TRBJ1-2, with D possibly being TRBD1 (6 bases). The source is a woman between 18 and 30 years old with Graves' ophthalmopathy. The CDR3 DNA reads as TGCGCCAGCAGCCAAGGACAGGCCCTCTATGGCTACACCTTC. This sequence encodes CASSQGQALYGYTF.